A selection of T cell receptor beta chains follows, all from one sample in a study of T cell responses to AZD1222 COVID-19 vaccine. Produced via immunoSEQ multiplex PCR; TCRdb's table is partial and in-frame only. The sample holds around 130,000 clones; 85% to 90% are singletons and the top ten take 2.5% to 3.5%. The sequencing here drew on peripheral blood, taken 28 days after the second AZD1222 dose. The source is an adult who received the AZD1222 COVID-19 vaccine. Each CDR3 is given without its conserved first and last residue. D genes are given only for firm matches.

j_call	v_call	d_call	cdr3_aa
TRBJ1-5	TRBV4-1	.	ASSQAGTPFNQPQH
TRBJ1-1	TRBV20-1	.	SASRTTEAF
TRBJ1-2	TRBV15	.	ATSRDPGAEGYT
TRBJ2-7	TRBV20-1	.	SASAGGNEQY
TRBJ2-1	TRBV30	TRBD2	AWSPPAGRGMDNEQF
TRBJ2-7	TRBV18	.	ASSPSSAGSYEQY
TRBJ2-1	TRBV7-3	TRBD2	ASSPAGVNEQF
TRBJ2-1	TRBV6-5	.	ASTKRNEQF
TRBJ2-5	TRBV7-8	TRBD1	ASSRQDRVVRETQY
TRBJ1-4	TRBV6-5	.	ASSRTMNEKLF
TRBJ1-6	TRBV28	.	ASSPHPREESPLH
TRBJ2-1	TRBV19	.	ASSPPWEYNEQF
TRBJ1-2	TRBV11-2	TRBD1	ASSRDRGSGYT
TRBJ2-6	TRBV19	.	ASSMVEAGANVLT
TRBJ1-2	TRBV19	TRBD1	ASSISTGGSYGYT
TRBJ1-6	TRBV7-2	TRBD1	ASSSGQTTPLH
TRBJ1-4	TRBV4-2	.	ASSQEMNRATNEKLF
TRBJ2-1	TRBV10-3	.	AISGASGDEQF
TRBJ1-5	TRBV20-1	.	SASWARGNQPQH
TRBJ1-3	TRBV7-9	.	ASSSDPTGNSGNTIY
TRBJ1-2	TRBV29-1	TRBD1	SVTKDRQKDGYT
TRBJ2-7	TRBV15	.	ATSRDSVRSGGLDEQY
TRBJ2-1	TRBV19	TRBD2	ASRTSGSYNEQF